This T cell receptor beta chain was profiled in a study of blood T cell repertoires in COVID-19. On the study more broadly: Researchers got acute and convalescent COVID-19 samples from the United States, Italy and Spain. Sources were T cells, B-cell-depleted T cells, or PBMCs; the material itself was cDNA or gDNA.

In the study's own analysis: Estimation of nucleated cell counts relied on the amplification of reference gene primers. The data were produced by immunoSEQ multiplex PCR, yet TCRdb's version contains in-frame clones alone and is incomplete. The V and J calls and clone size were taken over from that table, and D and trimming were inferred from the DNA. The sample has 95,000 to 100,000 clones, approximately 90% seen once. Germline V gives CDR1 SGHDT, CDR2 YYEEEE. V shed 4 bases, J shed 5 bases, and the junction held 5 bases outside the gene matches. CDR3 length equals 13 residues. The chain couples TRBV5-6 to TRBJ1-1; 7 bases fit TRBD1. This clonotype was sampled from a man in his fifties or sixties with acute or convalescent COVID-19. What was sequenced was peripheral blood. The CDR3 coding sequence is TGTGCCAGCAGCCTGACAGGGTTGACTGAAGCTTTCTTT. This gives the protein CASSLTGLTEAFF. Filled out from reference TRBV5-6 and TRBJ1-1, the complete variable domain reads DAGVTQSPTHLIKTRGQQVTLRCSPKSGHDTVSWYQQALGQGPQFIFQYYEEEERQRGNFPDRFSGHQFPNYSSELNVNALLLGDSALYLCASSLTGLTEAFFGQGTRLTVV.